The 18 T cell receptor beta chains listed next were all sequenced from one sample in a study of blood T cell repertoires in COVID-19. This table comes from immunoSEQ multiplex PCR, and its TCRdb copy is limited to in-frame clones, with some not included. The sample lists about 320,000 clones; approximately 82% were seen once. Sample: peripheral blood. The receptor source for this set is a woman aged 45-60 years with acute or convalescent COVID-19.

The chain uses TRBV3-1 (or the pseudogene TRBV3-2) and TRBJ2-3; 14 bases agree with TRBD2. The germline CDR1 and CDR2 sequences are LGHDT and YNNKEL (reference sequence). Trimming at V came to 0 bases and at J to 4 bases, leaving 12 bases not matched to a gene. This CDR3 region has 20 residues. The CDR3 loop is CASSQDLGTSGRYSPDTQYF. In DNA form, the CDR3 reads TGTGCCAGCAGCCAAGATCTCGGGACTAGCGGGAGATACTCCCCAGATACGCAGTATTTT.

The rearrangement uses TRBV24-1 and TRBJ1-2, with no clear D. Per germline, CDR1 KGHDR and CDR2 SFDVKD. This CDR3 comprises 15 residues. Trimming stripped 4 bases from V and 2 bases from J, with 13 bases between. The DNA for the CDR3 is TGTGCCACCAGTGACCCCGGACGGGGAAACTATGGCTACACCTTC. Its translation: CATSDPGRGNYGYTF.

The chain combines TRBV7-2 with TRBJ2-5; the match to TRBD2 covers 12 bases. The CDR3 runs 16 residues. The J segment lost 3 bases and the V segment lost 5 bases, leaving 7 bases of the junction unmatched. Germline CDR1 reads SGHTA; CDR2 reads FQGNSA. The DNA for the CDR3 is TGTGCCAGCAGCCAAGCTAGCGGGAGGGCAAAAGAGACCCAGTACTTC. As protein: CASSQASGRAKETQYF. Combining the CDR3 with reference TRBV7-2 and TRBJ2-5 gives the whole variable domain GAGVSQSPSNKVTEKGKDVELRCDPISGHTALYWYRQSLGQGLEFLIYFQGNSAPDKSGLPSDRFSAERTGGSVSTLTIQRTQQEDSAVYLCASSQASGRAKETQYFGPGTRLLVL.

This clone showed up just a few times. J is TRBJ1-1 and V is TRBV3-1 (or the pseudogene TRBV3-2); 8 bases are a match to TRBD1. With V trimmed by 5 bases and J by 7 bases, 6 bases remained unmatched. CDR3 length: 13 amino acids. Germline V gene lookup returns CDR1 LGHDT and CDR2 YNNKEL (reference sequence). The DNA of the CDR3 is TGTGCCAGCAGCGCCGGACAGGGTGGTGAAGCTTTCTTT. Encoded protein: CASSAGQGGEAFF.

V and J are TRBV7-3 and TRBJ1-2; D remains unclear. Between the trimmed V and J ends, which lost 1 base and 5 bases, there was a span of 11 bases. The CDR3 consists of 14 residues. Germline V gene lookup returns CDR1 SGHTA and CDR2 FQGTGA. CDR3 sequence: CASSLNGPGYGYTF. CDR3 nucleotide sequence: TGTGCCAGCAGCTTAAACGGCCCGGGGTATGGCTACACCTTC.

The CDR3, as DNA: TGTGCCAGCAGCGGGACTAGCGGACTCGGAAGTACGCAGTATTTT. Encoded protein: CASSGTSGLGSTQYF. The genes are TRBV9 and TRBJ2-3; 10 bases line up with TRBD2. Germline trimming cut 3 bases from V and 8 bases from J; bases unmatched to any gene: 9. The CDR3 runs to 15 residues. Germline V CDR1 and CDR2: SGDLS, YYNGEE. Using reference TRBV9 and TRBJ2-3 for the parts outside the CDR3, the full variable domain is DSGVTQTPKHLITATGQRVTLRCSPRSGDLSVYWYQQSLDQGLQFLIQYYNGEERAKGNILERFSAQQFPDLHSELNLSSLELGDSALYFCASSGTSGLGSTQYFGPGTRLTVL.

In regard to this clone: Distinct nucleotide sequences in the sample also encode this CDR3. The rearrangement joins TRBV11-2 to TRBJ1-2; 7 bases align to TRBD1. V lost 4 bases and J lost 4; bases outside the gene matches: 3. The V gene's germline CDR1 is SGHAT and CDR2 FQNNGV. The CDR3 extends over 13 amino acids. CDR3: CASSSDRAYGYTF. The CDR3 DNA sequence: TGTGCCAGCAGCTCCGACAGGGCCTATGGCTACACCTTC.

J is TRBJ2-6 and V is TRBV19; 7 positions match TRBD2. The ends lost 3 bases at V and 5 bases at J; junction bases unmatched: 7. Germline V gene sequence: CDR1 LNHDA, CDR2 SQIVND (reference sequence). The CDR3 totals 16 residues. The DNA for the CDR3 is TGTGCCAGTAGTATTGGCCGGGGGGTAAGGGCCAACGTCCTGACTTTC. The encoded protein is CASSIGRGVRANVLTF.

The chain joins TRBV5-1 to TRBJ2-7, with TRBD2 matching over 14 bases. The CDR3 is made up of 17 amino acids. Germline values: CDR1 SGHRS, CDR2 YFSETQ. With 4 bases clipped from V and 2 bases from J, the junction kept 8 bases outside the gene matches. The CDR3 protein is CASSHGTSGSSTYEQYF. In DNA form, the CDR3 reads TGCGCCAGCAGCCACGGGACTAGCGGGAGCAGCACCTACGAGCAGTACTTC.

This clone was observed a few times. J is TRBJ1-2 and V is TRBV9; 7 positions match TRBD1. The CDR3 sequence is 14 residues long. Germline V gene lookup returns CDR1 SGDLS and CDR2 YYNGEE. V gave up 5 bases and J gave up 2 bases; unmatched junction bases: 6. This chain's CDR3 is CASSRDSQNYGYTF. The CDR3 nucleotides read TGTGCCAGCAGTCGGGACAGCCAAAACTATGGCTACACCTTC.

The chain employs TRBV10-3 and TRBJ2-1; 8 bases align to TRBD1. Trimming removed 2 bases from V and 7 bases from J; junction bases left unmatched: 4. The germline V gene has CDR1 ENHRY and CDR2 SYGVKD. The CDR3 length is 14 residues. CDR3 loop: CAISERGQENEQFF. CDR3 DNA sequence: TGTGCCATCAGTGAGCGGGGACAGGAGAATGAGCAGTTCTTC.

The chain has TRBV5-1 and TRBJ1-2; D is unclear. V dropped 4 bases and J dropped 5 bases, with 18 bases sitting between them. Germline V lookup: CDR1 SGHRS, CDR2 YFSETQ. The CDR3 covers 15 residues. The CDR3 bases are TGCGCCAGCAGCCTGGACTCATCCGAGGGATATGGCTACACCTTC. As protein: CASSLDSSEGYGYTF. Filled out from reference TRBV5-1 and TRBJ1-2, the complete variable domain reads KAGVTQTPRYLIKTRGQQVTLSCSPISGHRSVSWYQQTPGQGLQFLFEYFSETQRNKGNFPGRFSGRQFSNSRSEMNVSTLELGDSALYLCASSLDSSEGYGYTFGSGTRLTVV.

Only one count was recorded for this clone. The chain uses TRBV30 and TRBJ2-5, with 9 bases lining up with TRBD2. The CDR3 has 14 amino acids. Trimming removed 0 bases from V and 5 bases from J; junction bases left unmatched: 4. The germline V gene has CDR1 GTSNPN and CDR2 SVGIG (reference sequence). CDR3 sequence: CAWSVGAGGETQYF. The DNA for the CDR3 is TGTGCCTGGAGTGTTGGAGCGGGAGGCGAGACCCAGTACTTC.

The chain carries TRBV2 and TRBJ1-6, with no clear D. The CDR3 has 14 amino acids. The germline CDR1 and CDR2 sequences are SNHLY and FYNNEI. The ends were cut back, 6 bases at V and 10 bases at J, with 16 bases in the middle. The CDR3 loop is CASRTYAGLSPLHF. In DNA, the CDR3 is TGTGCCAGCAGGACGTACGCAGGCCTATCACCCCTCCACTTT.

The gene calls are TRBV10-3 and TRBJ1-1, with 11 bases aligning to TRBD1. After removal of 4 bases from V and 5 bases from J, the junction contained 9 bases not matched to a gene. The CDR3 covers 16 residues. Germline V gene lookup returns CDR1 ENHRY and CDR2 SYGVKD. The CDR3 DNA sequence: TGTGCCATCAGTGCAGGACAGGGGGCGGTGGAGACTGAAGCTTTCTTT. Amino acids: CAISAGQGAVETEAFF.

The chain's CDR3 is CASSHPRRAELVNYGYTF. CDR3 bases: TGTGCCAGCAGCCACCCCCGGCGAGCAGAGCTAGTAAACTATGGCTACACCTTC. J is TRBJ1-2 and V is TRBV7-9; D remains ambiguous. Germline-derived CDR1 and CDR2 are SEHNR and FQNEAQ (reference sequence). The length of the CDR3 is 18 residues. Deletions cut 5 bases from V and 2 bases from J, with 24 bases between.

DNA for the CDR3: TGTGCCAGTAGTTCCCTGGACAGTTACACAGATACGCAGTATTTT. This translates into CASSSLDSYTDTQYF. This chain uses TRBV19 with TRBJ2-3, with D perhaps TRBD1 (6 bases). This CDR3 comprises 15 residues. CDR1 is LNHDA and CDR2 is SQIVND in the germline V gene (reference sequence). V lost 5 bases and J 2 bases, leaving 14 bases between the germline ends.

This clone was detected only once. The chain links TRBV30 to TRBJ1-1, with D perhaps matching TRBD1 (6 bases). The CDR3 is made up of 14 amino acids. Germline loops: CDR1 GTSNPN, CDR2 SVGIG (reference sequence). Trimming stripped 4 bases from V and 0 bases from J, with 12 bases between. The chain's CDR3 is CAWIWGPMNTEAFF. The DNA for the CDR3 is TGTGCCTGGATATGGGGGCCCATGAACACTGAAGCTTTCTTT.